This T cell receptor beta chain originates from a study of blood T cell repertoires in COVID-19. On the study more broadly: COVID-19 samples collected from the United States, Italy and Spain covered acute and convalescent phases. Nucleic acid was either cDNA or gDNA, and it came from T cells, B-cell-depleted T cells, or PBMCs.

CDR1 is LGHDT and CDR2 is YNNKEL in the germline V gene (reference sequence). This CDR3 comprises 16 residues. V was trimmed by 0 bases and J by 4 bases, leaving 16 bases between them. The protocol was immunoSEQ multiplex PCR, while the TCRdb copy is restricted to in-frame clones and leaves out a portion. Among 140,000 to 150,000 clones, 80% were seen once, and the ten largest hold around 3.4%. This clone has just a few counts. This TCR derives from a man between 65 and 80 years old who had recovered from COVID-19. This chain joins TRBV3-1 (or the pseudogene TRBV3-2) and TRBJ2-7; possible D gene TRBD2, 6 bases. The sample was peripheral blood. CDR3 region: CASSQDVRDSVYEQYF. CDR3 sequence (DNA): TGTGCCAGCAGCCAAGATGTGAGGGACTCCGTTTACGAGCAGTACTTC.